Here is one TCR beta chain with its context. Here immunoSEQ multiplex PCR was the method, and the copy in TCRdb shows in-frame clones only, minus some. The repertoire holds about 130,000 clones, with 88% as singletons. This entry is derived from a study of PD-1 blockade in mismatch repair-deficient tumors. Study at large: Patients had fewer than 15 mismatch repair-deficient cancer types and were previously treated and progressing.

The sample consisted of peripheral blood, taken approximately 69 weeks after starting pembrolizumab. This TCR derives from an adult with mismatch repair-deficient cancer.

CDR3 amino acids: CASSGLAPSTDTQYF. The CDR3 coding sequence is TGTGCCAGTAGTGGGCTAGCCCCTAGCACAGATACGCAGTATTTT. This chain joins TRBV19 and TRBJ2-3; the D gene is possibly TRBD2 (5 bases). In germline, CDR1 is LNHDA, CDR2 SQIVND (reference sequence). The CDR3 extends over 15 amino acids. The V end lost 5 bases, the J end lost 0 bases, and 12 bases lay between the germline ends.